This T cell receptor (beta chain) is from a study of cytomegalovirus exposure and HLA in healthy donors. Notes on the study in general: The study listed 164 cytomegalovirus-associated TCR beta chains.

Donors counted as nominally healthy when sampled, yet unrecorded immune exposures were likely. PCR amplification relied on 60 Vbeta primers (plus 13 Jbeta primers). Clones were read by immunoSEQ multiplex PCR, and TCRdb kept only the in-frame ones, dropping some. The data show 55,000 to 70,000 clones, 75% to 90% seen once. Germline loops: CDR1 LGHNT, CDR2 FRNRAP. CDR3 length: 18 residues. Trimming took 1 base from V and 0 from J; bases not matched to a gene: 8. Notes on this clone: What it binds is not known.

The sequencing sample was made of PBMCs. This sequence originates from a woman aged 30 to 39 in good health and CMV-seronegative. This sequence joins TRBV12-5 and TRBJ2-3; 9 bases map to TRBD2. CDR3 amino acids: CASGLAIGGRASTDTQYF. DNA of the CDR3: TGTGCTAGTGGTTTGGCTATTGGCGGGAGGGCCAGCACAGATACGCAGTATTTT. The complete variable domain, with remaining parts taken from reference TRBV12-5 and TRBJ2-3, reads DARVTQTPRHKVTEMGQEVTMRCQPILGHNTVFWYRQTMMQGLELLAYFRNRAPLDDSGMPKDRFSAEMPDATLATLKIQPSEPRDSAVYFCASGLAIGGRASTDTQYFGPGTRLTVL.